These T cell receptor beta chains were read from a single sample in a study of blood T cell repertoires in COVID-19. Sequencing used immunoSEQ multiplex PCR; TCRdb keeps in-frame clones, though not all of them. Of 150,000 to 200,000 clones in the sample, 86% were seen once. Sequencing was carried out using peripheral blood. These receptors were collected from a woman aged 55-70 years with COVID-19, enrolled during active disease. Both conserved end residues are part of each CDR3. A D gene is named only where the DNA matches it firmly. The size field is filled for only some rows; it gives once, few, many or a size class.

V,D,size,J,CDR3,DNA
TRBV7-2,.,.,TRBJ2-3,CASSPDGLGGDTQYF,TGTGCCAGCAGCCCGGACGGACTTGGCGGAGATACGCAGTATTTT
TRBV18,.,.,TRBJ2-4,CASSPPLVLAKNIQYF,TGTGCCAGCTCACCACCGTTAGTTCTAGCCAAAAACATTCAGTACTTC
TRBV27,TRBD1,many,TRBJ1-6,CASSSPGTGNNSPLHF,TGTGCCAGCAGTTCCCCCGGGACAGGGAATAATTCACCCCTCCACTTT
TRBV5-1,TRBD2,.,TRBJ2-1,CASSLSGSLYNEQFF,TGCGCCAGCAGCCTGAGCGGGAGTTTATACAATGAGCAGTTCTTC
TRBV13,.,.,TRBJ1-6,CASSLRGTNSPLHF,TGTGCCAGCAGCTTGCGGGGAACTAATTCACCCCTCCACTTT
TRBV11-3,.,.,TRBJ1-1,CASSFYGGPNTEAFF,TGTGCCAGCAGCTTTTACGGGGGACCGAACACTGAAGCTTTCTTT
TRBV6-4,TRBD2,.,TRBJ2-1,CASSELGRESRENEQFF,TGTGCCAGCAGTGAACTGGGGCGGGAGTCGCGGGAAAATGAGCAGTTCTTC
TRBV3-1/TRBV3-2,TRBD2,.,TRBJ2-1,CASSQGCGTSFDEQFF,TGTGCCAGCAGCCAAGGATGCGGGACTAGCTTCGATGAGCAGTTCTTC
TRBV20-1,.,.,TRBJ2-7,CSASPEIYEQYF,TGCAGTGCTAGTCCGGAGATCTACGAGCAGTACTTC
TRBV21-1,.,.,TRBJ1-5,CASSKPCGYSNQPQHF,TGTGCCAGCAGCAAACCGTGCGGGTATAGCAATCAGCCCCAGCATTTT
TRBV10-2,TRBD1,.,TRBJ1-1,CASSKGADTAFF,TGCGCCAGCAGCAAGGGGGCCGACACGGCTTTCTTT
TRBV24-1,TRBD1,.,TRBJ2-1,CATSGTGRSYNEQFF,TGTGCCACCAGTGGGACAGGGCGTAGTTACAATGAGCAGTTCTTC
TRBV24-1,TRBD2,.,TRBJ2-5,CATSDLPRTSGSPGGETQYF,TGTGCCACCAGTGATCTCCCCAGGACTAGCGGGAGCCCAGGGGGGGAGACCCAGTACTTC
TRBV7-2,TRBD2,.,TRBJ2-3,CASSFTYSGRSTDTQYF,TGTGCCAGCAGTTTCACTTATAGCGGGAGAAGCACAGATACGCAGTATTTT
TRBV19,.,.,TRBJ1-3,CASRLGPSAGNTIYF,TGTGCCAGTAGATTGGGGCCCTCGGCTGGAAACACCATATATTTT
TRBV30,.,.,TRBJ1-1,CACLLKNTEAFF,TGTGCCTGTTTACTTAAGAACACTGAAGCTTTCTTT
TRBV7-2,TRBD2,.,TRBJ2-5,CASSFRSGERGTQYF,TGTGCCAGCAGCTTTCGGAGCGGGGAGAGGGGGACCCAGTACTTC
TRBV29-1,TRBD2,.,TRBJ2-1,CSVEGAGGYNEQFF,TGCAGCGTTGAAGGGGCGGGAGGATACAATGAGCAGTTCTTC
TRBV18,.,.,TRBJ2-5,CASSPSGETQYF,TGTGCCAGCTCACCGTCGGGGGAGACCCAGTACTTC
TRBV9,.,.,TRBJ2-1,CASSVGTAPSSYNEQFF,TGTGCCAGCAGCGTAGGGACTGCCCCTTCCTCTTACAATGAGCAGTTCTTC
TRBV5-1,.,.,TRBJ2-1,CASGRTYNEQFF,TGCGCCAGCGGAAGGACTTACAATGAGCAGTTCTTC
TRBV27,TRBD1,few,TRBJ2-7,CASSPYRGTGVYEQYF,TGTGCCAGCAGTCCTTATAGGGGGACAGGGGTGTACGAGCAGTACTTC
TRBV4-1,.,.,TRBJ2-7,CASSQEGRGTYEQYF,TGCGCCAGCAGCCAAGAGGGCAGGGGAACTTACGAGCAGTACTTC
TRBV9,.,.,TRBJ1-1,CASSVAQGPTEAFF,TGTGCCAGCAGCGTAGCACAGGGCCCCACTGAAGCTTTCTTT
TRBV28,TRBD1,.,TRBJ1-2,CASSEQDRAPNYNYGYTF,TGTGCCAGCAGTGAACAAGACAGGGCACCCAATTATAACTATGGCTACACCTTC
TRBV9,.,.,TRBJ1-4,CASSVHRSTNEKLFF,TGTGCCAGCAGCGTACACAGATCAACTAATGAAAAACTGTTTTTT
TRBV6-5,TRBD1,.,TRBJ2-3,CATLTPGQITDTQYF,TGTGCCACCCTAACGCCGGGACAGATCACAGATACGCAGTATTTT
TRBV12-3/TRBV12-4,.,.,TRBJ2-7,CASSSSLEQYF,TGTGCCAGCAGTTCTTCTCTCGAGCAGTACTTC
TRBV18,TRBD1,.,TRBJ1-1,CASSRQGGNTEAFF,TGTGCCAGCTCTAGACAGGGAGGGAACACTGAAGCTTTCTTT
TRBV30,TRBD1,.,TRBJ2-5,CAWSRRQGAVETQYF,TGTGCCTGGAGTAGAAGACAGGGGGCCGTGGAGACCCAGTACTTC
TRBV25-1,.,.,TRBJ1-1,CASSRDTYEAFF,TGTGCCAGCAGCCGGGACACCTATGAAGCTTTCTTT
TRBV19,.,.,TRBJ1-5,CASSIAGIRNQPQHF,TGTGCCAGTAGTATAGCAGGGATCCGCAATCAGCCCCAGCATTTT
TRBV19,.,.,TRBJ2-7,CASSRTLVAYEQYF,TGTGCCAGTAGCAGGACTCTAGTAGCCTACGAGCAGTACTTC
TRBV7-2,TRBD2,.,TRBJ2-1,CASSALAGVSNEQFF,TGTGCCAGCAGCGCACTAGCGGGAGTTTCGAATGAGCAGTTCTTC
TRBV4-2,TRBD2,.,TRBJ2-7,CASSQDRGESSYEQYF,TGTGCCAGCAGCCAAGATCGGGGGGAGAGCTCCTACGAGCAGTACTTC
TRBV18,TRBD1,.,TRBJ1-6,CASSPETGGSSPLHF,TGTGCCAGCTCACCGGAGACAGGGGGAAGTTCACCCCTCCACTTT
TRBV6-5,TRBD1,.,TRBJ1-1,CASSYSGGRTEAFF,TGTGCCAGCAGTTACTCAGGGGGCAGGACTGAAGCTTTCTTT
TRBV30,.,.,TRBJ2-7,CAGSGGWASYEQYF,TGTGCCGGTAGCGGCGGATGGGCCTCCTACGAGCAGTACTTC
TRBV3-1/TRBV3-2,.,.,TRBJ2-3,CASSRGTDTQYF,TGTGCCAGCAGCCGAGGGACAGATACGCAGTATTTT
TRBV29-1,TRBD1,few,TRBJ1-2,CSVGQGVGYTF,TGCAGCGTTGGACAGGGGGTTGGCTACACCTTC
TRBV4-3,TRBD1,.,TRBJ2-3,CASSQSGQGHSTDTQYF,TGCGCCAGCAGTCAGTCGGGACAGGGTCACAGCACAGATACGCAGTATTTT
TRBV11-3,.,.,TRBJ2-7,CASSLGGGSAHYEQYF,TGTGCCAGCAGCTTAGGTGGGGGGTCCGCGCACTACGAGCAGTACTTC
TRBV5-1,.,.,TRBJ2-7,CASSLRESDYEQYF,TGCGCCAGCAGCTTGCGGGAGAGTGACTACGAGCAGTACTTC
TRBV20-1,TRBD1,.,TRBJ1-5,CSASKQGAGQPQHF,TGCAGTGCTAGTAAACAGGGGGCCGGGCAGCCCCAGCATTTT
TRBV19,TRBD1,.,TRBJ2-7,CASGRQGFSYEQYF,TGTGCCAGTGGAAGACAGGGTTTCTCCTACGAGCAGTACTTC
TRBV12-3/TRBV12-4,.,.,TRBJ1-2,CASSLAGRGGYTF,TGTGCCAGCAGTTTAGCAGGGAGGGGTGGCTACACCTTC
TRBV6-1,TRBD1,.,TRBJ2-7,CASSERTGRHEQYF,TGTGCCAGCAGTGAAAGGACAGGGCGGCACGAGCAGTACTTC
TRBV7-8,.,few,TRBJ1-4,CASSTHVASNEKLFF,TGTGCCAGCAGTACACACGTAGCTTCAAATGAAAAACTGTTTTTT
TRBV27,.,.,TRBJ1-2,CASSLRRRNYGYTF,TGTGCCAGCAGTTTAAGACGGAGGAACTATGGCTACACCTTC
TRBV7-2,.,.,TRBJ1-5,CASSSTSGLGQPQHF,TGTGCCAGCAGCTCCACGTCGGGACTCGGTCAGCCCCAGCATTTT
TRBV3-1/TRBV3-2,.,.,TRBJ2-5,CASSQGASKETQYF,TGTGCCAGCAGCCAAGGGGCTAGCAAGGAGACCCAGTACTTC
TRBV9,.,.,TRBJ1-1,CASSITPNTEAFF,TGTGCCAGCAGCATAACACCAAACACTGAAGCTTTCTTT
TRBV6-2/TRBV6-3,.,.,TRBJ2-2,CASSRGGGELFF,TGTGCCAGCAGTCGAGGAGGCGGGGAGCTGTTTTTT
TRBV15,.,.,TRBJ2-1,CATSRDGSNEQFF,TGTGCCACCAGCAGAGATGGCAGCAATGAGCAGTTCTTC
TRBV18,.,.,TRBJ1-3,CASSAQAGNTIYF,TGTGCCAGCTCAGCCCAGGCTGGAAACACCATATATTTT
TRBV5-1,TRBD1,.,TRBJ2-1,CASSWDRGLGTSVHNEQFF,TGCGCCAGCAGCTGGGACAGGGGGCTCGGGACTAGCGTCCACAATGAGCAGTTCTTC
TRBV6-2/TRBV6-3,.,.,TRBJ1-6,CASSRRQQDNSPLHF,TGTGCCAGCAGTAGGCGACAGCAAGATAATTCACCCCTCCACTTT
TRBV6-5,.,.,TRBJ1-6,CASRPSSSPLHF,TGTGCCAGCCGCCCGAGTAGTTCACCCCTCCACTTT
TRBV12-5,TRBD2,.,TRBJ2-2,CASGFTLAEDTGELFF,TGTGCTAGTGGTTTCACACTAGCGGAGGACACCGGGGAGCTGTTTTTT
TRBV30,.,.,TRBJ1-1,CAWSVRGTEAFF,TGTGCCTGGAGTGTACGGGGCACTGAAGCTTTCTTT